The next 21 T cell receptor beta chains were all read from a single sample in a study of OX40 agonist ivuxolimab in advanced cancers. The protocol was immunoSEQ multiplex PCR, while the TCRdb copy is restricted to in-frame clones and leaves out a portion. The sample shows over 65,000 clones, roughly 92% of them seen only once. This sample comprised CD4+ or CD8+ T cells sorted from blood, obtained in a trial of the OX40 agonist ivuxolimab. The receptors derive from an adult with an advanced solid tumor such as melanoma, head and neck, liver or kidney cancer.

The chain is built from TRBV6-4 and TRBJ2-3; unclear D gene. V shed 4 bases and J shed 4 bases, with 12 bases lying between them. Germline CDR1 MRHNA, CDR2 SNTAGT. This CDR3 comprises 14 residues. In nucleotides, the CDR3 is TGTGCCAGCAGTGTCACCGTTGGGGCAGATACGCAGTATTTT. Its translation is CASSVTVGADTQYF.

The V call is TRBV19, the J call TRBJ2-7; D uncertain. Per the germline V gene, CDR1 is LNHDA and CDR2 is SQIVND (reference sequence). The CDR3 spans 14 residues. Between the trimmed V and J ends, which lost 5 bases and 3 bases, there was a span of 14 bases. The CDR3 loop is CASSLSVTYYEQYF. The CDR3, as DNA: TGTGCCAGTAGTCTGTCAGTAACGTACTACGAGCAGTACTTC. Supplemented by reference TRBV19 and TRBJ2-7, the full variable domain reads DGGITQSPKYLFRKEGQNVTLSCEQNLNHDAMYWYRQDPGQGLRLIYYSQIVNDFQKGDIAEGYSVSREKKESFPLTVTSAQKNPTAFYLCASSLSVTYYEQYFGPGTRLTVT.

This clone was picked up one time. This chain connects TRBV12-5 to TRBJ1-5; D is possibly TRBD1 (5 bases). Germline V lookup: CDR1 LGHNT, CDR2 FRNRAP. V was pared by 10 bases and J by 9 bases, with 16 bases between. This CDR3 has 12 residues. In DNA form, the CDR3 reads TGTGCTACTAGTCAGGGATCTCGGCCCCAGCATTTT. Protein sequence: CATSQGSRPQHF.

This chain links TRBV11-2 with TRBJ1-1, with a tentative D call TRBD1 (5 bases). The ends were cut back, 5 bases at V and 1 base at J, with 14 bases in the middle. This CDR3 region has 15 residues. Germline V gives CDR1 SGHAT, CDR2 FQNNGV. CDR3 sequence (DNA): TGTGCCAGCAGCCCCTCAATGGGGCCGAACACTGAAGCTTTCTTT. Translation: CASSPSMGPNTEAFF.

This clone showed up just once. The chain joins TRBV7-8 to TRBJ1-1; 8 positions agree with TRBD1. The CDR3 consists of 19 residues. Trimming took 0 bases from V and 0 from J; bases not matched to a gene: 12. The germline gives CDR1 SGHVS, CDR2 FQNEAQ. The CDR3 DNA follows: TGTGCCAGCAGCTTAGCGGGGACAGGAGTTTTCCTCATGAACACTGAAGCTTTCTTT. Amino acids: CASSLAGTGVFLMNTEAFF.

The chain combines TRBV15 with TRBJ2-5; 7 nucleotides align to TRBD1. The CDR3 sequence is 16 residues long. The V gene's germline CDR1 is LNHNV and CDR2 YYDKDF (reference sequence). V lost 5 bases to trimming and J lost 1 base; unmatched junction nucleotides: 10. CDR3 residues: CATSGRTGDSQETQYF. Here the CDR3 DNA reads TGTGCCACCAGCGGACGAACAGGGGATAGCCAAGAGACCCAGTACTTC.

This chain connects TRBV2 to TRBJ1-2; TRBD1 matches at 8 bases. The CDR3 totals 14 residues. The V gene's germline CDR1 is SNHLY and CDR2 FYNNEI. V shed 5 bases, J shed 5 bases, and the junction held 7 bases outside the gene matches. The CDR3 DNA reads TGTGCCAGCAGTACTGGACAGGGAATATATGGCTACACCTTC. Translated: CASSTGQGIYGYTF.

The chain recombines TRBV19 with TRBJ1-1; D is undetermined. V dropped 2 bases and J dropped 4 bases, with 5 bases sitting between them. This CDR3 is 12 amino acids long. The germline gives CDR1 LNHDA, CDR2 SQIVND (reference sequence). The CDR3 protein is CASSISITEAFF. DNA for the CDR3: TGTGCCAGTAGTATATCTATCACTGAAGCTTTCTTT.

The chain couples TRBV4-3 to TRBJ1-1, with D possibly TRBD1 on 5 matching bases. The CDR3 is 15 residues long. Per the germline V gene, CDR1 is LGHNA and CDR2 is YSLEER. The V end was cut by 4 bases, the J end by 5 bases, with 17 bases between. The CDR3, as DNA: TGCGCCAGCAGCCCCCCAGGCACGGGGGAAACTGAAGCTTTCTTT. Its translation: CASSPPGTGETEAFF.

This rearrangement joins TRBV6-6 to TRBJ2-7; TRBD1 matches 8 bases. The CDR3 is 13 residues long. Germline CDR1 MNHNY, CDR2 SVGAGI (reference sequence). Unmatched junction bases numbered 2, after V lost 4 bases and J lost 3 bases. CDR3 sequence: CASSFTGGYEQYF. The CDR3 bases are TGTGCCAGCAGTTTCACAGGGGGCTACGAGCAGTACTTC.

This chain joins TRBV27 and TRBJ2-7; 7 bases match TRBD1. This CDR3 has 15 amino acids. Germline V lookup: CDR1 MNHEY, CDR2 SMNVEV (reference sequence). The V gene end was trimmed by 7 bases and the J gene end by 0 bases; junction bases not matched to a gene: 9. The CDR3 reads CASIPIGGLSYEQYF. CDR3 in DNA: TGTGCCAGCATCCCGATAGGGGGCCTCTCCTACGAGCAGTACTTC.

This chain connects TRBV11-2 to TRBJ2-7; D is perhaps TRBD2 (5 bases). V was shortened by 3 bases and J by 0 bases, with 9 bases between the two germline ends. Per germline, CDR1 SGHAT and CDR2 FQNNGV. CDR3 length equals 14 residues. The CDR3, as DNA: TGTGCCAGCAGCTTGAGCGGTAGCTCCTACGAGCAGTACTTC. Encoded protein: CASSLSGSSYEQYF.

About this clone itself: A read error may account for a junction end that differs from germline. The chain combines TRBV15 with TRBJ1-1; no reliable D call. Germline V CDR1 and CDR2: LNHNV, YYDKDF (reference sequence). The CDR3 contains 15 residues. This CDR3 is CTTSRNRGWNTEAFF. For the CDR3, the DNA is TGTACCACCAGCAGGAACCGTGGGTGGAACACTGAAGCTTTCTTT.

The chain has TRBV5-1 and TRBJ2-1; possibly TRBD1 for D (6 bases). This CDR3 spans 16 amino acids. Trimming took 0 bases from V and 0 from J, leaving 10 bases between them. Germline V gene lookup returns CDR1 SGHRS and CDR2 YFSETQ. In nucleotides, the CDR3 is TGCGCCAGCAGCTTGGCCGGGACAATCTCCTACAATGAGCAGTTCTTC. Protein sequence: CASSLAGTISYNEQFF.

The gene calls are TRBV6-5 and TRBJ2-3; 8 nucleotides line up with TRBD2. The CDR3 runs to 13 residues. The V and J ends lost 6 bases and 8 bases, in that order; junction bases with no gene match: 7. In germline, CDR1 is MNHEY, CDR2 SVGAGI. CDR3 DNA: TGTGCCAGCAGCCGGGGGGGTCCAGCTACGCAGTATTTT. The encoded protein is CASSRGGPATQYF.

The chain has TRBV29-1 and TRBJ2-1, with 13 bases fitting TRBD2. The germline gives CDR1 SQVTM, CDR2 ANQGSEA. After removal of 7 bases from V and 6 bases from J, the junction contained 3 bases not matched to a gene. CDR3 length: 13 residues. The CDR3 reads CSGGLAGTNEQFF. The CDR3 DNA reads TGCAGCGGGGGACTAGCGGGGACCAATGAGCAGTTCTTC.

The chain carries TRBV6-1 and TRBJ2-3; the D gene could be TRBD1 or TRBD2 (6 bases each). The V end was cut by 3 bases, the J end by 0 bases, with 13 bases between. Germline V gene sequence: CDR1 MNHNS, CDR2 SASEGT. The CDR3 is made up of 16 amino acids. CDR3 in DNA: TGTGCCAGCAGTGATGAGAGGGGGGCCAGCACAGATACGCAGTATTTT. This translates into CASSDERGASTDTQYF.

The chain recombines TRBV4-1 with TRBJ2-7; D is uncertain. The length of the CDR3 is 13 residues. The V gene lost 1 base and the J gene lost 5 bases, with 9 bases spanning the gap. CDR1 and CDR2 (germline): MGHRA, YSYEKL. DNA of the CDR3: TGCGCCAGCAGCCAAGGGACGCCGGACGAGCAGTACTTC. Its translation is CASSQGTPDEQYF.

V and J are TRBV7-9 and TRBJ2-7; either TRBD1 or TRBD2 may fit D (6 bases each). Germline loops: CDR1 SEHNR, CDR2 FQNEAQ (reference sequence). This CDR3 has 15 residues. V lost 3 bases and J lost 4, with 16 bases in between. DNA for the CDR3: TGTGCCAGCAGCTTCGCCGGGGGCGTGTGGTACGAGCAGTACTTC. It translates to CASSFAGGVWYEQYF.

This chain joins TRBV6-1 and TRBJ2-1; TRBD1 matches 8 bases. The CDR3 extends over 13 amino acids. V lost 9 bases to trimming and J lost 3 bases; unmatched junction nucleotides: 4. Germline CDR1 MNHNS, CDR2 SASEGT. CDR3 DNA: TGTGCCAGTCTCGGACAGGGCTACAATGAGCAGTTCTTC. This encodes CASLGQGYNEQFF.

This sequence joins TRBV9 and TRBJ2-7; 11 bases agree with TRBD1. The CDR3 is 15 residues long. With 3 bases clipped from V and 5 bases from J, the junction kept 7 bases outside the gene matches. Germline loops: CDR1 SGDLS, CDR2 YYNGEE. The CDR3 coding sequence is TGTGCCAGCAGCGCGCCGGGACAGGGGGTTCACGAGCAGTACTTC. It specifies CASSAPGQGVHEQYF.